This TCR beta chain originates from a study of blood T cell repertoires in COVID-19. The CDR3 contains 15 residues. Trimming took 2 bases from V and 4 from J, leaving 12 bases between them. Germline CDR1 and CDR2: SNHLY and FYNNEI. TCRdb's table, derived via immunoSEQ multiplex PCR, lists solely in-frame clones and lacks some. The sample lists tens of thousands of clones; 80% to 90% were seen once. This chain uses TRBV2 with TRBJ1-3; D is uncertain. Sequenced sample: peripheral blood. The TCR originated in a man in his 60s with COVID-19, enrolled during active disease. The CDR3: CASSESGRSGNTIYF. As DNA, the CDR3 is TGTGCCAGCAGTGAAAGCGGGAGGTCCGGAAACACCATATATTTT.